The next 32 T cell receptor beta chains were all read from a single sample in a study of shared clonotypes between healthy human individuals. Here immunoSEQ multiplex PCR was the method, and the copy in TCRdb shows in-frame clones only, minus some. This sample has about 590,000 clones, with about 95% found just once. Positively selected for CCR7, the CD45RO-negative cells used as naive CD8 cells excluded terminally differentiated effector memory CD45RA+ cells. The sample consisted of naive CD8+ T cells sorted from blood. These receptors all come from a woman aged 25 to 45 in good health.

The rearrangement joins TRBV28 to TRBJ2-5; either TRBD1 or TRBD2 may fit D (6 bases each). The end of the DNA aligns better with TRBJ2-7, so the J call may be wrong. Looked up from germline, CDR1 is MDHEN and CDR2 is SYDVKM. The CDR3 runs to 13 residues. CDR3 in DNA: TGTGCCAGCAGAACGGGGGCCACCTACGAGCAGTACTTC. This gives the protein CASRTGATYEQYF.

The chain couples TRBV27 to TRBJ1-1, with a possible D match to TRBD1 (5 bases). With 4 bases removed from V and 2 bases from J, the gap between germline ends came to 11 bases. The CDR3 is 14 residues long. The V gene's germline CDR1 is MNHEY and CDR2 SMNVEV (reference sequence). The CDR3 sequence: CASSSRAFNTEAFF. CDR3 nucleotide sequence: TGTGCCAGCAGTTCCAGGGCCTTTAACACTGAAGCTTTCTTT.

The V gene is TRBV10-1, the J gene TRBJ2-1; 11 bases are shared with TRBD2. The CDR3 has 19 residues. Germline CDR1 is WNHNN and CDR2 is SYGVQD (reference sequence). V trimming: 6 bases; J trimming: 0 bases; junction bases outside the gene matches: 13. The CDR3 DNA reads TGCGCCAGCAGCCCCGGGACTAGCGGAATCTCGAGCTCCTACAATGAGCAGTTCTTC. This translates into CASSPGTSGISSSYNEQFF.

The rearrangement uses TRBV28 and TRBJ1-1; D perhaps matches TRBD1 (5 bases). Germline CDR1 is MDHEN and CDR2 is SYDVKM. CDR3 length: 17 residues. V lost 5 bases and J lost 3, with 22 bases in between. The CDR3 here is CASSNRDGGIWDTEAFF. The CDR3 DNA follows: TGTGCCAGCAGTAACCGGGACGGAGGAATTTGGGACACTGAAGCTTTCTTT.

The chain carries TRBV2 and TRBJ2-5; 7 nucleotides line up with TRBD2. With 0 bases clipped from V and 2 bases from J, the junction kept 6 bases outside the gene matches. The germline gives CDR1 SNHLY, CDR2 FYNNEI. CDR3 length equals 16 residues. CDR3 coding DNA: TGTGCCAGCAGTGAAGCCCCCGGGAGGCTTCAAGAGACCCAGTACTTC. It yields the protein CASSEAPGRLQETQYF.

V is TRBV29-1 and J is TRBJ2-1, with 13 bases identical to TRBD2. The CDR3 sequence is 16 residues long. Unmatched junction bases numbered 13, after V lost 7 bases and J lost 7 bases. CDR1 and CDR2 from the germline V gene are SQVTM and ANQGSEA. In DNA, the CDR3 is TGCAGCGCCAAATTCCCACTAGCGGGAGGGATAAATGAGCAGTTCTTC. This translates into CSAKFPLAGGINEQFF.

This clone was picked up one time. The chain carries TRBV27 and TRBJ2-7; the D gene is possibly TRBD1 (6 bases). CDR1 MNHEY and CDR2 SMNVEV come from the germline V gene (reference sequence). This CDR3 has 14 residues. The CDR3 is CAIKQGQTAREQYF. Here the CDR3 DNA reads TGTGCAATAAAACAGGGTCAAACTGCTCGCGAGCAGTACTTC.

This chain joins TRBV5-4 and TRBJ2-7; the D gene is possibly TRBD1 (5 bases). The V end lost 0 bases, the J end lost 5 bases, and 15 bases lay between the germline ends. Germline loops: CDR1 SGHNT, CDR2 YYREEE (reference sequence). This CDR3 contains 15 residues. CDR3 in DNA: TGTGCCAGCAGCTTGGCCACAGGCCCCTTGAACGAGCAGTACTTC. It specifies CASSLATGPLNEQYF.

This chain connects TRBV15 to TRBJ2-2; D not resolved. This CDR3 has 17 residues. Germline assignment: CDR1 LNHNV and CDR2 YYDKDF (reference sequence). V was pared by 0 bases and J by 2 bases, with 13 bases between. The CDR3 is CATSRDQRLTNTGELFF. For the CDR3, the DNA is TGTGCCACCAGCAGAGATCAGCGTTTAACAAACACCGGGGAGCTGTTTTTT.

The V and J genes are TRBV28 and TRBJ1-2; 9 positions agree with TRBD1. Unmatched junction bases numbered 5, after V lost 2 bases and J lost 4 bases. The CDR3 loop spans 15 amino acids. Germline V lookup: CDR1 MDHEN, CDR2 SYDVKM. As DNA, the CDR3 is TGTGCCAGCAGTTTAAGGACAGGGGTTTCCTATGGCTACACCTTC. The encoded protein is CASSLRTGVSYGYTF.

The gene calls are TRBV28 and TRBJ2-3; TRBD1 matches at 11 bases. CDR3 length equals 19 residues. Germline values: CDR1 MDHEN, CDR2 SYDVKM. J was trimmed by 2 bases and V by 6 bases; bases with no gene match: 16. The CDR3 DNA sequence: TGTGCCAGCAGAGGGACAGGGGGTGGTCTCCCTAAGATCACAGATACGCAGTATTTT. This translates into CASRGTGGGLPKITDTQYF. The complete variable domain, with remaining parts taken from reference TRBV28 and TRBJ2-3, reads DVKVTQSSRYLVKRTGEKVFLECVQDMDHENMFWYRQDPGLGLRLIYFSYDVKMKEKGDIPEGYSVSREKKERFSLILESASTNQTSMYLCASRGTGGGLPKITDTQYFGPGTRLTVL.

V is TRBV19 and J is TRBJ2-6; 10 bases align to TRBD1. Germline V gene data show CDR1 as LNHDA and CDR2 as SQIVND (reference sequence). The length of the CDR3 is 17 residues. V shed 4 bases and J 4 bases; nucleotides not matched to a gene: 7. The CDR3 nucleotides read TGTGCCAGTAGTACGGAGGGACAGGGGTACGGGGCCAACGTCCTGACTTTC. Protein sequence: CASSTEGQGYGANVLTF. Looking up the rest from reference TRBV19 and TRBJ2-6 gives the full variable domain: DGGITQSPKYLFRKEGQNVTLSCEQNLNHDAMYWYRQDPGQGLRLIYYSQIVNDFQKGDIAEGYSVSREKKESFPLTVTSAQKNPTAFYLCASSTEGQGYGANVLTFGAGSRLTVL.

V and J are TRBV18 and TRBJ2-7, with 9 bases identical to TRBD1. Germline CDR1 KGHSH, CDR2 LQKENI. The CDR3 loop spans 17 amino acids. J lost 0 bases, V lost 4 bases, and 10 bases had no gene match. The CDR3 DNA reads TGTGCCAGCTCACAACCGGGACAGGGCGATCTCTCCTACGAGCAGTACTTC. Translated: CASSQPGQGDLSYEQYF.

This clone was found once. The rearrangement joins TRBV7-9 to TRBJ2-7; 10 positions agree with TRBD1. The junction had 5 bases not matched to a gene; V was cut back by 3 bases and J by 3 bases. The CDR3 contains 15 residues. Germline CDR1 and CDR2: SEHNR and FQNEAQ (reference sequence). CDR3 sequence: CASSLGQGLRYEQYF. CDR3 in DNA: TGTGCCAGCAGCTTGGGACAGGGGCTTCGCTACGAGCAGTACTTC.

This sequence joins TRBV4-1 and TRBJ1-4, with D uncertain. CDR3 size: 14 residues. The germline CDR1 and CDR2 sequences are MGHRA and YSYEKL. Trimming shortened V by 0 bases and J by 6 bases, and 8 bases separated the two germline ends. Here the CDR3 reads CASSQDAGDEKLFF. CDR3 bases: TGCGCCAGCAGCCAAGATGCCGGGGATGAAAAACTGTTTTTT.

The rearrangement links TRBV5-6 to TRBJ2-2, with 11 bases that match TRBD2. This CDR3 region has 18 residues. Per the germline V gene, CDR1 is SGHDT and CDR2 is YYEEEE. Germline trimming cut 4 bases from V and 5 bases from J; bases unmatched to any gene: 13. Here the CDR3 DNA reads TGTGCCAGCAGCCTTCCGGCGTTAGCGGGAGGGTGGACCGGGGAGCTGTTTTTT. Residues: CASSLPALAGGWTGELFF.

The V gene is TRBV27, the J gene TRBJ1-5, with D hard to call. Germline assignment: CDR1 MNHEY and CDR2 SMNVEV (reference sequence). The ends were cut back, 3 bases at V and 6 bases at J, with 9 bases in the middle. This CDR3 is built from 13 residues. The CDR3, as DNA: TGTGCCAGCAGTTTTTCCCTCTCTCAGCCCCAGCATTTT. It encodes CASSFSLSQPQHF.

This rearrangement joins TRBV4-1 to TRBJ1-5, with 11 bases fitting TRBD1. The V gene's germline CDR1 is MGHRA and CDR2 YSYEKL. V lost 2 bases, J lost 2 bases, and 8 bases stayed unmatched. The CDR3 length is 18 residues. The CDR3 bases are TGCGCCAGCAGCCAAAGGACAGGGGGCGCGATTGGCAATCAGCCCCAGCATTTT. This sequence encodes CASSQRTGGAIGNQPQHF.

The gene calls are TRBV13 and TRBJ2-5; TRBD2 matches at 9 bases. Germline trimming cut 0 bases from V and 1 base from J; bases unmatched to any gene: 0. The length of the CDR3 is 15 residues. The V gene's germline CDR1 is PRHDT and CDR2 FYEKMQ (reference sequence). CDR3 amino acids: CASSLGTSGQETQYF. For the CDR3, the DNA is TGTGCCAGCAGCTTAGGGACTAGCGGCCAAGAGACCCAGTACTTC.

CDR3 loop: CASSELARGNEQFF. The CDR3 DNA follows: TGTGCCAGCAGTGAATTAGCACGTGGGAATGAGCAGTTCTTC. The V gene is TRBV2, the J gene TRBJ2-1; D unclear. Looked up from germline, CDR1 is SNHLY and CDR2 is FYNNEI. CDR3 length equals 14 residues. The V and J ends lost 2 bases and 7 bases respectively, with 12 bases between them.

The chain combines TRBV10-1 with TRBJ2-3; D assignment may be TRBD1 or TRBD2 (5 bases each). CDR1 WNHNN and CDR2 SYGVQD come from the germline V gene (reference sequence). There are 19 residues in the CDR3. The V end was cut by 3 bases, the J end by 8 bases, with 30 bases between. DNA of the CDR3: TGCGCCAGCAGTGACCCGGTGGGGAGACCAGGGATATTGAGCGGTACGCAGTATTTT. It yields the protein CASSDPVGRPGILSGTQYF.

This clone was observed a single time. The chain carries TRBV28 and TRBJ2-3; 14 nucleotides match TRBD2. This CDR3 spans 19 amino acids. Germline trimming cut 6 bases from V and 4 bases from J; bases unmatched to any gene: 15. Looked up from germline, CDR1 is MDHEN and CDR2 is SYDVKM. The CDR3, as DNA: TGTGCCAGCAGCACTACTTCGGGACTAGCGGGAGTTCGGTCAGATACGCAGTATTTT. This gives the protein CASSTTSGLAGVRSDTQYF. Full variable domain (outside the CDR3, taken from reference TRBV28 and TRBJ2-3): DVKVTQSSRYLVKRTGEKVFLECVQDMDHENMFWYRQDPGLGLRLIYFSYDVKMKEKGDIPEGYSVSREKKERFSLILESASTNQTSMYLCASSTTSGLAGVRSDTQYFGPGTRLTVL.

V usage is TRBV6-6 and J usage is TRBJ2-7, with a tentative D call TRBD2 (6 bases). Trimming pared 7 bases from V and 2 bases from J, leaving 15 bases between. This CDR3 has 14 residues. Germline CDR1 MNHNY, CDR2 SVGAGI (reference sequence). CDR3: CASKPGAGTYEQYF. For the CDR3, the DNA is TGTGCCAGCAAACCGGGAGCCGGCACCTACGAGCAGTACTTC.

The J gene is TRBJ1-2, the V gene TRBV7-9; D may be TRBD1 (6 bases). Trimming left V 5 bases short and J 7 bases short, with 17 bases between. Germline lookup yields CDR1 SEHNR and CDR2 FQNEAQ (reference sequence). The CDR3 contains 14 residues. The DNA of the CDR3 is TGTGCCAGCAGCCCGGGGGCCCCGGTCGGTGGCTACACCTTC. Its translation is CASSPGAPVGGYTF.

A note on this clone: Other DNA sequences in this sample translate to the same CDR3. The chain uses TRBV7-9 and TRBJ2-7; D might be TRBD1 or TRBD2, each matching 5 bases. The germline V gene encodes CDR1 SEHNR and CDR2 FQNEAQ (reference sequence). V was pared by 5 bases and J by 9 bases, with 14 bases between. The CDR3 sequence is 12 residues long. CDR3 protein: CASSPGPLGQYF. CDR3 sequence (DNA): TGTGCCAGCAGCCCGGGGCCGCTTGGGCAGTACTTC. Variable domain in full (rest from reference TRBV7-9 and TRBJ2-7): DTGVSQNPRHKITKRGQNVTFRCDPISEHNRLYWYRQTLGQGPEFLTYFQNEAQLEKSRLLSDRFSAERPKGSFSTLEIQRTEQGDSAMYLCASSPGPLGQYFGPGTRLTVT.

In DNA, the CDR3 is TGCGCCAGCAGCTTGGAGGTAACTAGCGGATACAATGAGCAGTTCTTC. Translated: CASSLEVTSGYNEQFF. V usage is TRBV5-1 and J usage is TRBJ2-1; 8 bases agree with TRBD2. This CDR3 is 16 amino acids long. Germline V CDR1 and CDR2: SGHRS, YFSETQ. Losses at the gene ends were 0 bases for V and 4 bases for J; bases not matched to a gene: 6.

This clone has just one count. This chain joins TRBV30 and TRBJ2-7, with 11 bases matching TRBD1. CDR1 and CDR2 from the germline V gene are GTSNPN and SVGIG (reference sequence). This CDR3 is built from 12 residues. V shed 3 bases, J shed 6 bases, and the junction held 1 base outside the gene matches. The CDR3 is CAWSGTGGEQYF. The CDR3 DNA is TGTGCCTGGAGCGGGACAGGGGGCGAGCAGTACTTC.

The chain joins TRBV9 to TRBJ2-1; 7 positions match TRBD1. The CDR3 loop spans 18 amino acids. V was clipped by 0 bases and J by 2 bases; unmatched bases: 11. In germline, CDR1 is SGDLS, CDR2 YYNGEE. CDR3 loop: CASSVEGATGNPYNEQFF. DNA for the CDR3: TGTGCCAGCAGCGTAGAGGGGGCAACGGGGAACCCCTACAATGAGCAGTTCTTC.

This chain links TRBV28 with TRBJ1-5, with 7 bases that match TRBD1. This CDR3 has 16 amino acids. The junction had 11 bases not matched to a gene; V was cut back by 2 bases and J by 7 bases. CDR1 is MDHEN, CDR2 SYDVKM, per germline. The CDR3 region has the DNA TGTGCCAGCAGTTTAATCGGGACAGAGACGTGGCAGCCCCAGCATTTT. This encodes CASSLIGTETWQPQHF.

The CDR3 sequence is CASSLTRRGQFSPLHF. The CDR3 DNA follows: TGTGCCAGCAGCTTAACCCGGAGGGGACAGTTCTCACCCCTCCACTTT. The V gene is TRBV7-8, the J gene TRBJ1-6, with 7 bases that match TRBD1. The V and J ends lost 2 bases and 10 bases, in that order; junction bases with no gene match: 11. Germline-derived CDR1 and CDR2 are SGHVS and FQNEAQ. This CDR3 spans 16 amino acids.

This clone has a handful of counts. In the same sample, other DNA sequences code for this CDR3. The chain uses TRBV27 and TRBJ2-1; D assignment may be TRBD1 or TRBD2 (5 bases each). Deletions cut 4 bases from V and 7 bases from J, with 5 bases between. The CDR3 contains 11 residues. Germline lookup yields CDR1 MNHEY and CDR2 SMNVEV (reference sequence). CDR3 loop: CASSWGNEQFF. CDR3 in DNA: TGTGCCAGCAGTTGGGGGAATGAGCAGTTCTTC.

V usage is TRBV13 and J usage is TRBJ1-5, with D hard to call. The CDR3 consists of 16 residues. Per germline, CDR1 PRHDT and CDR2 FYEKMQ (reference sequence). V lost 3 bases to trimming and J lost 2 bases, with 14 bases between them. The CDR3 nucleotides read TGTGCCAGCAGCTTCGGACCGAGGAACGGCAATCAGCCCCAGCATTTT. Translated, it gives CASSFGPRNGNQPQHF.